This T cell receptor (beta chain) was observed in a study of sequential checkpoint blockade in melanoma (dated by TCRdb to the late 2010s). Regarding the research as a whole: Patients were assigned by 1:1 randomization to either first-line nivolumab followed by ipilimumab (arm A) or ipilimumab followed by nivolumab (arm B). Maintenance nivolumab came after both trial sequences. DNA from roughly 92 pretreatment melanoma tumor samples was subjected to TCRbeta immunosequencing. For some 24 patients, matched tumor biopsies were obtained before treatment and at week 13, following single-agent nivolumab (arm A) or ipilimumab (arm B). Around three quarters of the matched pre- and post-treatment tumor biopsy pairs came from the same lesion.

Paper-wide results and their limitations: Tumor T-cell fraction and clonality correlated with PD-L1 staining and CD8+ T-cell counts but not with mutational load. Small sample sizes and reduced statistical power limited the within-arm analyses of tumor T-cell fraction. Validation of the response-prediction model combining TCR metrics and mutation burden is needed in larger, independent patient cohorts. Achieving clinical benefit was about 30 times more likely for patients whose tumor T-cell fraction and clonality increased by week 13. Among patients in arm A, the nivolumab-first arm, pretreatment tumor TIL clonality was associated with response (P = .04).

TCRbeta CDR3 regions were immunosequenced from genomic DNA with the immunoSEQ Assay. Before high-throughput sequencing, genomic DNA was amplified using bias-controlled multiplex PCR. Per the authors' processing: To quantify the absolute abundance of each unique TCRbeta CDR3 region, the sequences were collapsed and filtered. Clonality, defined as 1 minus Pielou's evenness, was calculated using productive rearrangements only. Tumor T-cell fraction was calculated by normalizing TCRbeta template counts to usable DNA, which was estimated from several housekeeping genes. A previously published method was used to identify clones with significantly greater frequencies in on-treatment samples than in baseline samples. In its TCRdb copy, this immuneACCESS table keeps in-frame sequences only and misses some clones. Where compared with another copy, unresolved V genes explain less than half of these, and the others have no known cause. V and J calls and clone size are those listed in that table; D and trimming were worked out from the DNA. This sample has some 22,000 clones in its table, and 27% of those were observed once. The ten largest account for 5.5% to 7.5% of the sample.

Sample treatment or condition, as interpreted from the label and publication: randomized to nivolumab then ipilimumab (arm A) or the reverse (arm B). None of the trial patients had been given prior DNA-damaging chemotherapy. The samples were obtained from melanoma patients enrolled in CheckMate 064, an open-label, randomized phase II trial testing sequential checkpoint blockade. Tumor TCR sequencing used genomic DNA from formalin-fixed paraffin-embedded (FFPE) tissue samples. The V and J ends are trimmed by 4 bases and 4 bases, leaving 11 bases between them. The germline V gene encodes CDR1 SGDLS and CDR2 YYNGEE. The CDR3 holds 13 amino acids from the cysteine to the phenylalanine. The only DNA kept is the CDR3, 39 bases in frame from the first base. As to this clone: Which antigen it targets is not known. Base qualities are not recorded, but no much larger clone differs from it by a single base.

This TCR was recovered from a human donor with melanoma. The material sequenced was tumor tissue (inferred from file names), taken from a patient given nivolumab and ipilimumab in sequence. The chain is encoded by TRBV9 joined to TRBJ1-1; a tentative D match to TRBD1 spans 5 bases. The DNA is as follows: TGTGCCAGCAGCCTAGACAGTTTCACTGAAGCTTTCTTT. Its product reads: CASSLDSFTEAFF.